This TCR beta chain comes out of a study of kidney transplant recipient with SARS-CoV-2 infection. MiXCR, applied by TCRdb to the reads, yields one record per CDR3 protein. Of roughly 250,000 distinct CDR3 sequences listed, around 26% are singletons. The germline V and J ends were trimmed by 5 bases and 5 bases, with 24 bases remaining between them. CDR1 LGHDT and CDR2 YNNKEL come from the germline V gene (reference sequence). The CDR3 loop spans 18 amino acids. In its sample, this clonotype was seen many times. This chain connects TRBV3-1 to TRBJ2-2; no clear D. The sample consisted of a blood sample, taken at baseline and on approximately day 120 from a kidney transplant recipient. The receptor's source is a male patient between 25 and 39 years old who had COVID-19 and was a kidney transplant recipient. Among the T cells, some may be from the graft donor. The chain's CDR3 is CASSWCDPISGLTGELFF. CDR3 sequence (DNA): TGTGCCAGCAGCTGGTGTGATCCCATTTCAGGCTTGACCGGGGAGCTGTTTTTT.